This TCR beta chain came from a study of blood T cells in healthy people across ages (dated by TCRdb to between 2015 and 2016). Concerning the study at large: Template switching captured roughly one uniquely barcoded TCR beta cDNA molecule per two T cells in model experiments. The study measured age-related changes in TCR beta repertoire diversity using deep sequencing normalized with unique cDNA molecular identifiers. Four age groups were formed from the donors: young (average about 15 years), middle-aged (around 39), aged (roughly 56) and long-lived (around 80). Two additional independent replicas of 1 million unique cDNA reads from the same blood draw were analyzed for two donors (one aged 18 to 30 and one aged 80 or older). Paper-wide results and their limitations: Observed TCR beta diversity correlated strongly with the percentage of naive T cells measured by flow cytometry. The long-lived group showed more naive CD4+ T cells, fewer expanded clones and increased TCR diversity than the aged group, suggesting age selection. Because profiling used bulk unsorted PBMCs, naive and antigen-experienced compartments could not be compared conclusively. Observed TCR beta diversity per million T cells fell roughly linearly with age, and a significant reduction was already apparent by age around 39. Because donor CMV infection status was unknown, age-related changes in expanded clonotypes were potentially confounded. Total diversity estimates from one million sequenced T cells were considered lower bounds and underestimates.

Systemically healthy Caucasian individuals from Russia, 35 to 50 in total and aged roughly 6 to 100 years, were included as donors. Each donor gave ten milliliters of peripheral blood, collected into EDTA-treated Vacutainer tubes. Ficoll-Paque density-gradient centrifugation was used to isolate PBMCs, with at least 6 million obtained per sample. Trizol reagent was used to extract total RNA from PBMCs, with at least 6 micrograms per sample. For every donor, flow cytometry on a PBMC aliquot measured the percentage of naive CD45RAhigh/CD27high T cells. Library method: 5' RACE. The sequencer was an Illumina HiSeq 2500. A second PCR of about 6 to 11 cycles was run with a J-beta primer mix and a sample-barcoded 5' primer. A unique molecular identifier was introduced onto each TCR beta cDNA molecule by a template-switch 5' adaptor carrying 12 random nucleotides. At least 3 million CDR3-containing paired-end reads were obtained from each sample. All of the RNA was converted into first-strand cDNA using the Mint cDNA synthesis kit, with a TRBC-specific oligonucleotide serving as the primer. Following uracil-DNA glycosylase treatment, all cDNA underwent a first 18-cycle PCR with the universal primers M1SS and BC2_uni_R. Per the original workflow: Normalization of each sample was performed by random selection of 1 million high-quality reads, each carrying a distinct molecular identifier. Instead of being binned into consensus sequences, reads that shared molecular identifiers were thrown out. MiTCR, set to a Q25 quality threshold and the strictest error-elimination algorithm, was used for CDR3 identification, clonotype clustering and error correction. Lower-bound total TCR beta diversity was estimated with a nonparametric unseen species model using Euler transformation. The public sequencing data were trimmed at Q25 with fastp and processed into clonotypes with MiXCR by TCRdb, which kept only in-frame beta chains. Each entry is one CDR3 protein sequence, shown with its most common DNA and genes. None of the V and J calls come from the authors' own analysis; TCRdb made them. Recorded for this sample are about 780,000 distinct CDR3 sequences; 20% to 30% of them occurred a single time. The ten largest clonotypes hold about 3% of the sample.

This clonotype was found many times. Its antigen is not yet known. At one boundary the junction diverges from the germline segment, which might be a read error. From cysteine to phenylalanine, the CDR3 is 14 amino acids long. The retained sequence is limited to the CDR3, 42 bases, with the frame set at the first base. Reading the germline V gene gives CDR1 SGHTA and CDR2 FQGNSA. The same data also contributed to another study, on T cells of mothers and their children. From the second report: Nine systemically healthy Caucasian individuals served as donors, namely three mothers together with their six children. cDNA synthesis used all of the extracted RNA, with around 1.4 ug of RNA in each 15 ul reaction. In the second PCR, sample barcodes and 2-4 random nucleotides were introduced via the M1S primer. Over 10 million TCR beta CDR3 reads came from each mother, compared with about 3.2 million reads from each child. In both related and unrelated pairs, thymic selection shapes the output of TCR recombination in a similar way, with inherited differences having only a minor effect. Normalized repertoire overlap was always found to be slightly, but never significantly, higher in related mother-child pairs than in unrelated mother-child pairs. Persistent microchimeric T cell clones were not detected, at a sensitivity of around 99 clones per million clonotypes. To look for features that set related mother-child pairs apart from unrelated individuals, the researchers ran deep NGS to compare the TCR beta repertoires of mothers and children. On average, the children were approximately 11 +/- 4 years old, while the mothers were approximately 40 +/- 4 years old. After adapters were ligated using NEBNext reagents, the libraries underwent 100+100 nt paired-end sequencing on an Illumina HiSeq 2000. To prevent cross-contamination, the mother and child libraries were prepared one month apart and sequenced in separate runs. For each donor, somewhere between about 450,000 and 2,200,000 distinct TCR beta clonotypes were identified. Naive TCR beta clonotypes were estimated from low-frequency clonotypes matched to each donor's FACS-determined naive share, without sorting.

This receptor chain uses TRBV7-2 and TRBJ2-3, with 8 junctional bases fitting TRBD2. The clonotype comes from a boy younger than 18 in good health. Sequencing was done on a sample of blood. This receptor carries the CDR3 CASSPGLASDTQYF. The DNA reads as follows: TGCGCCAGCAGCCCTGGACTAGCAAGCGATACGCAGTATTTT.